The entry below gives a single T cell receptor beta chain sequence along with its context. This sample is part of a study of blood T cells in healthy people across ages. Across the whole study: There was about one barcoded beta molecule captured by template switching per two T cells.

It was with a sample-barcoded 5' primer and a J-beta primer mix that a second PCR of about 6 to 11 cycles was run. MiXCR, run by TCRdb on the 5' RACE reads, gives a single entry per CDR3 protein. The data contain fewer than 700,000 distinct CDR3 sequences, 45% to 55% of them singletons. Germline-derived CDR1 and CDR2 are LGHNA and YNFKEQ. The CDR3 is 14 amino acids. Germline trimming cut 3 bases from V and 5 bases from J; bases unmatched to any gene: 1. The sequence was obtained from a man aged 80 or over in good health. The V call is TRBV4-2, the J call TRBJ1-5; 10 bases are a match to TRBD1. Sequenced material: blood. This CDR3 reads CASSQDRGDQPQHF. In DNA form, the CDR3 reads TGTGCCAGCAGCCAGGACAGGGGGGATCAGCCCCAGCATTTT.